The 20 T cell receptor beta chains below were found in one sample sequenced in a study of OX40 agonist ivuxolimab in advanced cancers. Libraries were prepared by immunoSEQ multiplex PCR; TCRdb keeps only in-frame clonotypes and omits some of them. The table includes approximately 65,000 clones, more than 70% detected once. The material sequenced was CD4+ or CD8+ T cells sorted from blood, taken in a trial of the OX40 agonist ivuxolimab. Receptors originate from an adult with an advanced solid tumor such as melanoma, head and neck, liver or kidney cancer.

This chain links TRBV12-5 with TRBJ1-6, with 8 bases fitting TRBD1. Germline V gene lookup returns CDR1 LGHNT and CDR2 FRNRAP. The J segment lost 7 bases and the V segment lost 5 bases, leaving 4 bases of the junction unmatched. The CDR3 consists of 14 residues. The CDR3, as DNA: TGTGCTAGTGGTCTACAGGGGGGGAATTCACCCCTCCACTTT. It encodes CASGLQGGNSPLHF.

The chain recombines TRBV10-3 with TRBJ2-2; 10 positions agree with TRBD2. CDR1 is ENHRY and CDR2 is SYGVKD in the germline V gene. After removal of 8 bases from V and 0 bases from J, the junction contained 3 bases not matched to a gene. CDR3 length equals 15 residues. The CDR3 DNA sequence: TGTGCCATCTTTAGCGGGGGGCCGAACACCGGGGAGCTGTTTTTT. Amino acids: CAIFSGGPNTGELFF.

This chain joins TRBV5-6 and TRBJ1-2; D possibly corresponds to TRBD1 (5 bases). Trimming left V 4 bases short and J 6 bases short, with 13 bases between. The CDR3 spans 13 residues. The germline CDR1 and CDR2 sequences are SGHDT and YYEEEE. The CDR3 loop reads CASSPGFLHGYTF. The CDR3 nucleotides read TGTGCCAGCAGCCCAGGGTTTTTGCATGGCTACACCTTC.

The gene calls are TRBV10-3 and TRBJ2-5, with D possibly being TRBD1 or TRBD2 (5 bases each). The CDR3 is made up of 15 amino acids. Germline V gives CDR1 ENHRY, CDR2 SYGVKD. V was clipped by 0 bases and J by 5 bases, with 13 bases between them. The chain's CDR3 is CAISESSGLGETQYF. The CDR3 DNA is TGTGCCATCAGTGAGTCTTCGGGGCTGGGTGAGACCCAGTACTTC.

The V and J genes are TRBV10-3 and TRBJ2-1; D uncertain. CDR1 ENHRY and CDR2 SYGVKD come from the germline V gene. The CDR3 has 14 residues. The germline V and J ends were trimmed by 7 bases and 8 bases, with 18 bases remaining between them. CDR3 nucleotides: TGTGCCATCACCTCGGGCCTCCCCGGGTATGAGCAGTTCTTC. Residues: CAITSGLPGYEQFF.

The rearrangement links TRBV2 to TRBJ1-2; D is possibly TRBD1 (6 bases). Germline CDR1 is SNHLY and CDR2 is FYNNEI. CDR3 length equals 13 residues. Trimming removed 5 bases from V and 6 bases from J, with 13 bases in between. CDR3 residues: CASSSNRADGYTF. The CDR3 DNA is TGTGCCAGCAGTTCGAACAGGGCTGATGGCTACACCTTC. Full variable domain (rest looked up from reference TRBV2 and TRBJ1-2): EPEVTQTPSHQVTQMGQEVILRCVPISNHLYFYWYRQILGQKVEFLVSFYNNEISEKSEIFDDQFSVERPDGSNFTLKIRSTKLEDSAMYFCASSSNRADGYTFGSGTRLTVV.

J is TRBJ2-5 and V is TRBV6-5, with a weak D call TRBD1 (6 bases). V lost 8 bases and J lost 4, with 20 bases in between. The CDR3 contains 15 residues. Germline V gene data show CDR1 as MNHEY and CDR2 as SVGAGI. CDR3: CASRPQWGPRETQYF. CDR3 DNA: TGTGCCAGCCGCCCCCAATGGGGGCCCCGAGAGACCCAGTACTTC.

This chain connects TRBV6-6 to TRBJ1-1; D is uncertain. CDR1 is MNHNY and CDR2 is SVGAGI in the germline V gene (reference sequence). This CDR3 spans 13 amino acids. Trimming cost V 0 bases and J 10 bases, with 12 bases left between them. CDR3: CASSYSTQATAFF. CDR3 bases: TGTGCCAGCAGTTACTCGACCCAAGCAACAGCTTTCTTT.

This chain uses TRBV9 with TRBJ2-7; D may be TRBD2 (6 bases). Trimming took off 0 bases at V and 0 bases at J, with 10 bases between the two ends. Germline CDR1 and CDR2: SGDLS and YYNGEE. This CDR3 spans 15 amino acids. The CDR3 protein is CASSVGAGSSYEQYF. CDR3 DNA: TGTGCCAGCAGCGTAGGGGCGGGGAGCTCCTACGAGCAGTACTTC.

The chain has TRBV6-1 and TRBJ2-5; 7 bases map to TRBD1. The CDR3 contains 16 residues. Germline trimming cut 0 bases from V and 5 bases from J; bases unmatched to any gene: 9. Germline assignment: CDR1 MNHNS and CDR2 SASEGT. CDR3: CASSEASGQSWETQYF. The CDR3 DNA follows: TGTGCCAGCAGTGAAGCTTCGGGACAGAGTTGGGAGACCCAGTACTTC.

The rearrangement joins TRBV6-5 to TRBJ2-7, with 8 positions matching TRBD2. The end of the DNA aligns better with TRBJ2-1, so the J call may be wrong. CDR1 and CDR2 from the germline V gene are MNHEY and SVGAGI. This CDR3 spans 15 amino acids. The CDR3 sequence is CASSSPRGVYNEQFF. CDR3 coding DNA: TGTGCCAGCAGTTCCCCGCGGGGGGTCTACAATGAGCAGTTCTTC.

The chain joins TRBV19 to TRBJ1-1, with 9 bases fitting TRBD1. The CDR3 loop spans 16 amino acids. The V gene's germline CDR1 is LNHDA and CDR2 SQIVND (reference sequence). With V trimmed by 5 bases and J by 1 base, 8 bases remained unmatched. As DNA, the CDR3 is TGTGCCAGTAGTTCGGGACAGGGTTTTGGGAACACTGAAGCTTTCTTT. Amino acid sequence: CASSSGQGFGNTEAFF. The complete variable domain, with remaining parts taken from reference TRBV19 and TRBJ1-1, reads DGGITQSPKYLFRKEGQNVTLSCEQNLNHDAMYWYRQDPGQGLRLIYYSQIVNDFQKGDIAEGYSVSREKKESFPLTVTSAQKNPTAFYLCASSSGQGFGNTEAFFGQGTRLTVV.

V and J are TRBV5-4 and TRBJ2-2; 8 bases are a match to TRBD2. J gave up 5 bases and V 4 bases, and 10 bases lay outside the gene matches. The CDR3 runs 16 residues. Looked up from germline, CDR1 is SGHNT and CDR2 is YYREEE (reference sequence). In DNA, the CDR3 is TGTGCCAGCAGCCCCCCGGGGGGGAAGAGAACCGGGGAGCTGTTTTTT. Residues: CASSPPGGKRTGELFF.

The chain links TRBV5-1 to TRBJ2-3; 10 nucleotides align to TRBD2. Trimming took 4 bases from V and 4 from J; bases not matched to a gene: 6. From germline, CDR1 is SGHRS and CDR2 YFSETQ. The CDR3 loop spans 15 amino acids. The DNA of the CDR3 is TGCGCCAGCAGCACGGGGACTAGCGAAGCAGATACGCAGTATTTT. Amino acids: CASSTGTSEADTQYF.

Only one count was recorded for this clone. The chain employs TRBV5-1 and TRBJ1-2, with D unclear. The CDR3 runs 14 residues. Trimming removed 0 bases at V and 4 bases at J, with 10 bases between. In germline, CDR1 is SGHRS, CDR2 YFSETQ. CDR3 region: CASSLGQATYGYTF. DNA of the CDR3: TGCGCCAGCAGCTTGGGGCAGGCCACCTATGGCTACACCTTC.

The chain uses TRBV5-1 and TRBJ2-5, with 8 bases matching TRBD1. The assigned J gene may be wrong: the sequence end matches TRBJ2-7 better. This CDR3 contains 14 residues. Germline assignment: CDR1 SGHRS and CDR2 YFSETQ. CDR3: CASSSDRGSYEQYF. CDR3 in DNA: TGCGCCAGCAGCTCCGACAGGGGCAGCTACGAGCAGTACTTC.

The table lists this clone with a count of one. This CDR3 reads CASRSPGQGRYYGYTF. The CDR3 DNA sequence: TGTGCCAGCAGATCCCCCGGACAGGGGCGGTACTATGGCTACACCTTC. The V call is TRBV6-6, the J call TRBJ1-2; the match to TRBD1 covers 9 bases. The V and J ends lost 6 bases and 3 bases, in that order; junction bases with no gene match: 11. Germline V CDR1 and CDR2: MNHNY, SVGAGI (reference sequence). The CDR3 has 16 residues.

This clone was seen a single time. V usage is TRBV5-8 and J usage is TRBJ2-1; TRBD2 might be the D (5 bases). Trimming removed 6 bases at V and 8 bases at J, with 15 bases between. CDR3 length: 13 residues. Germline values: CDR1 SGHTS, CDR2 YDEGEE. This CDR3 reads CASKERGWDEQFF. In DNA form, the CDR3 reads TGTGCCAGCAAGGAGAGAGGGTGGGATGAGCAGTTCTTC.

J is TRBJ2-5 and V is TRBV18; either TRBD1 or TRBD2 may fit D (5 bases each). The germline V gene has CDR1 KGHSH and CDR2 LQKENI. CDR3 length: 14 residues. The V and J ends lost 2 bases and 2 bases respectively, with 9 bases between them. This CDR3 is CASSPGTRQETQYF. The CDR3 DNA sequence: TGTGCCAGCTCACCAGGGACGCGGCAAGAGACCCAGTACTTC.

J is TRBJ2-3 and V is TRBV7-8; 10 bases align to TRBD1. CDR1 is SGHVS, CDR2 FQNEAQ, per germline. V lost 5 bases to trimming and J lost 2 bases; unmatched junction nucleotides: 7. CDR3 length: 16 residues. CDR3 loop: CASSPQGTGVTDTQYF. Here the CDR3 DNA reads TGTGCCAGCAGCCCTCAAGGGACAGGGGTCACAGATACGCAGTATTTT.